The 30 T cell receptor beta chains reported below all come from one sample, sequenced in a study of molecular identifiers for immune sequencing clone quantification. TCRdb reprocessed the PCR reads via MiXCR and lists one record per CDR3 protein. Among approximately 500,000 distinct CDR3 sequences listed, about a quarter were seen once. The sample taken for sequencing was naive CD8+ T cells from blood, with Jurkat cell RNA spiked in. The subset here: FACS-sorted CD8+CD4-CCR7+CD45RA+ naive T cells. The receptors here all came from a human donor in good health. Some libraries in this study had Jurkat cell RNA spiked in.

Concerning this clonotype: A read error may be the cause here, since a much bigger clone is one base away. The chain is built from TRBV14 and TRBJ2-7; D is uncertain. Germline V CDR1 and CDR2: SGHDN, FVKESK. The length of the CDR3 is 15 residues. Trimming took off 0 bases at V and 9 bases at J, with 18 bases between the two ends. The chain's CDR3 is CASSQDQAAPKGQYF. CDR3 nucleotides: TGTGCCAGCAGCCAAGACCAGGCGGCCCCCAAGGGGCAGTACTTC. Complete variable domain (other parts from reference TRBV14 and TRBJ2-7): EAGVTQFPSHSVIEKGQTVTLRCDPISGHDNLYWYRRVMGKEIKFLLHFVKESKQDESGMPNNRFLAERTGGTYSTLKVQPAELEDSGVYFCASSQDQAAPKGQYFGPGTRLTVT.

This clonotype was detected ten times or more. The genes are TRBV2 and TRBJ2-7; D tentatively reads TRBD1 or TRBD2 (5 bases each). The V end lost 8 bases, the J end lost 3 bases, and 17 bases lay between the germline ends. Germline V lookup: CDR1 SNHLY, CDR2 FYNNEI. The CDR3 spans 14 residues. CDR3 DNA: TGTGCCAGCGTCGAAGGGACCCTTATCTACGAGCAGTACTTC. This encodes CASVEGTLIYEQYF.

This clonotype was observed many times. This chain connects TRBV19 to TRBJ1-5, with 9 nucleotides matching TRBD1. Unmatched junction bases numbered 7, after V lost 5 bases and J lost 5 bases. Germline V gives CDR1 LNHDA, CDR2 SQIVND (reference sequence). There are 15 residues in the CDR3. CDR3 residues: CASSGTGNEDQPQHF. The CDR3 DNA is TGTGCCAGTAGTGGGACAGGGAATGAGGATCAGCCCCAGCATTTT.

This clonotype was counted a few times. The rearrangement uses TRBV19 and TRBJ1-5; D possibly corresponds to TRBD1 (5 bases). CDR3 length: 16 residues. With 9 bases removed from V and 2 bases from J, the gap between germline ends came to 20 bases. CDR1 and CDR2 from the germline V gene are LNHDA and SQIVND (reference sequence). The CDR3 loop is CASTGGAGGGNQPQHF. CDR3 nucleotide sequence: TGTGCCAGCACGGGGGGAGCCGGAGGGGGCAATCAGCCCCAGCATTTT.

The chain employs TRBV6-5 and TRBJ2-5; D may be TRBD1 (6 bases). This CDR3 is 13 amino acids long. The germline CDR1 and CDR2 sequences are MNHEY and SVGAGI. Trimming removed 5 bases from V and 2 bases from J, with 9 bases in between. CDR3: CASSQDRQETQYF. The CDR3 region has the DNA TGTGCCAGCAGTCAGGACAGACAAGAGACCCAGTACTTC.

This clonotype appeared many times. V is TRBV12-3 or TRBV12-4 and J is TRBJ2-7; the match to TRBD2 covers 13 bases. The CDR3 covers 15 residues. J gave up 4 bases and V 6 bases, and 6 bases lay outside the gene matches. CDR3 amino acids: CASSHPTSGRYEQYF. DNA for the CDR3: TGTGCCAGCAGCCATCCGACTAGCGGGAGGTACGAGCAGTACTTC.

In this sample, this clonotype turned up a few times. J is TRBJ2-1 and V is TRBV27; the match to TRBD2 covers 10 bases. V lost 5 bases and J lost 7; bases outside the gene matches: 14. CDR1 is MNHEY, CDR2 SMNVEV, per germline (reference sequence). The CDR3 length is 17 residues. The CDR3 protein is CASSPLLAGVAGNEQFF. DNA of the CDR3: TGTGCCAGCAGTCCTCTCCTAGCGGGAGTCGCCGGGAATGAGCAGTTCTTC.

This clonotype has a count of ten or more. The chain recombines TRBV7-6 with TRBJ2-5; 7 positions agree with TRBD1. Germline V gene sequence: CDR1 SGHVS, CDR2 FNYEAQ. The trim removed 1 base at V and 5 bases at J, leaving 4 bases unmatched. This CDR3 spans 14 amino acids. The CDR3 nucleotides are TGTGCCAGCAGCTTAGGGACAGGCTTGGAGACCCAGTACTTC. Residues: CASSLGTGLETQYF.

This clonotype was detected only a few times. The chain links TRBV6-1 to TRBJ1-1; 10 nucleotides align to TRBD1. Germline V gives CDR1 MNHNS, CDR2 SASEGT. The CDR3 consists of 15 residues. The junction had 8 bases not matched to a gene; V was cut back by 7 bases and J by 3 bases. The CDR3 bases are TGTGCCAGCAACTCACCGGGACAGGGGTACACTGAAGCTTTCTTT. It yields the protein CASNSPGQGYTEAFF.

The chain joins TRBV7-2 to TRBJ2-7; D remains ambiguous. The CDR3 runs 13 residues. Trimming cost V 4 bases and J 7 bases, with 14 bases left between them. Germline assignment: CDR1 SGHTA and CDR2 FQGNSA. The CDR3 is CASSSALYDEQYF. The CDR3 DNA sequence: TGTGCCAGCAGCTCGGCTCTTTACGATGAGCAGTACTTC.

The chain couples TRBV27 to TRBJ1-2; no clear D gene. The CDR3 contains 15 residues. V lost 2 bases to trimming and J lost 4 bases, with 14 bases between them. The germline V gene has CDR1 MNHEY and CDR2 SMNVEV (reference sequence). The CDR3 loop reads CASSLKGSLSYGYTF. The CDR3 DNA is TGTGCCAGCAGTTTAAAGGGCTCACTTAGCTATGGCTACACCTTC.

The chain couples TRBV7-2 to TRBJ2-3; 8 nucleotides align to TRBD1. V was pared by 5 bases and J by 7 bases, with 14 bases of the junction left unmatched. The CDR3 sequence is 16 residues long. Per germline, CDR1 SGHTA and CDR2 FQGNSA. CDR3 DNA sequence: TGTGCCAGCAGCGAGGACAGGGCGGGCACACAAAATACGCAGTATTTT. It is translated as CASSEDRAGTQNTQYF. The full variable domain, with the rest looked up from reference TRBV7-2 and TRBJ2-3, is GAGVSQSPSNKVTEKGKDVELRCDPISGHTALYWYRQSLGQGLEFLIYFQGNSAPDKSGLPSDRFSAERTGGSVSTLTIQRTQQEDSAVYLCASSEDRAGTQNTQYFGPGTRLTVL.

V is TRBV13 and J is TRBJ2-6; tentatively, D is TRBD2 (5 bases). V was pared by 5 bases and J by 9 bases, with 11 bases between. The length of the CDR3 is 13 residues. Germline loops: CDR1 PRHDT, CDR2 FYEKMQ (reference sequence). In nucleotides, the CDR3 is TGTGCCAGCAGCGCCCGGGATTTCAACGTCCTGACTTTC. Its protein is CASSARDFNVLTF.

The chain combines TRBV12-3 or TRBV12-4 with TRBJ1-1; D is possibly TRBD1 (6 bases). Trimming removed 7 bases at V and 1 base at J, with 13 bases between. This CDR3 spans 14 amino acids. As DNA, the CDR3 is TGTGCCAGCATATTACAGGGAAAGAACACTGAAGCTTTCTTT. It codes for CASILQGKNTEAFF.

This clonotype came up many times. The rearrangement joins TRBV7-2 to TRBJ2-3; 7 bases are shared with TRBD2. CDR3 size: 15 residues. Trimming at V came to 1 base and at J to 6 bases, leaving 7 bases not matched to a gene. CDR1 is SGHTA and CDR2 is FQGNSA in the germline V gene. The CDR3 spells CASSLVAGPGDTQYF. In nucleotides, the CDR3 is TGTGCCAGCAGCTTAGTAGCGGGCCCCGGGGATACGCAGTATTTT.

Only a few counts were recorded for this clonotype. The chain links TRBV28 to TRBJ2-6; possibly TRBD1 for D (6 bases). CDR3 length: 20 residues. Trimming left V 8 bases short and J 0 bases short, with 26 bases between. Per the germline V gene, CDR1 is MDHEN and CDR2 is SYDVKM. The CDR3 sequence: CASCPSRTNRESSGANVLTF. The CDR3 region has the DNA TGTGCCAGCTGCCCATCCCGGACAAACAGGGAAAGCTCTGGGGCCAACGTCCTGACTTTC.

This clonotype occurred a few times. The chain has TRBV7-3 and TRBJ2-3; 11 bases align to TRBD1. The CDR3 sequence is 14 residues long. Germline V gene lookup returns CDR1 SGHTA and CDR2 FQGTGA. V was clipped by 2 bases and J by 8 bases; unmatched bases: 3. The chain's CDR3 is CASSLGQGASTQYF. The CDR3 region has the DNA TGTGCCAGCAGCTTAGGACAGGGGGCTAGTACGCAGTATTTT.

CDR3 region: CASSDLAGTSTDTQYF. CDR3 nucleotides: TGTGCCAGCAGCGACCTAGCGGGGACTAGCACAGATACGCAGTATTTT. The chain joins TRBV9 to TRBJ2-3; 9 nucleotides align to TRBD2. With V trimmed by 3 bases and J by 0 bases, 5 bases remained unmatched. The germline gives CDR1 SGDLS, CDR2 YYNGEE. This CDR3 region has 16 residues.

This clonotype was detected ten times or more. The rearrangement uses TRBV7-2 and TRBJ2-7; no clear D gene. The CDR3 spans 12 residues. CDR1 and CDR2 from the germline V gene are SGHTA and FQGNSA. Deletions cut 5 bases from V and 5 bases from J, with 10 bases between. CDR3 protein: CASSHSGDEQYF. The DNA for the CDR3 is TGTGCCAGCAGCCATAGTGGGGACGAGCAGTACTTC.

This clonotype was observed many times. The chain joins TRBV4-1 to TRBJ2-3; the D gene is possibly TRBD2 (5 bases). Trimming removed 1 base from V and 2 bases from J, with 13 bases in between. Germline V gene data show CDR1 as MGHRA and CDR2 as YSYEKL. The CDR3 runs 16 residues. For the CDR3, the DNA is TGCGCCAGCAGCCAAGCCGGGGTCGGATACACAGATACGCAGTATTTT. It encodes CASSQAGVGYTDTQYF.

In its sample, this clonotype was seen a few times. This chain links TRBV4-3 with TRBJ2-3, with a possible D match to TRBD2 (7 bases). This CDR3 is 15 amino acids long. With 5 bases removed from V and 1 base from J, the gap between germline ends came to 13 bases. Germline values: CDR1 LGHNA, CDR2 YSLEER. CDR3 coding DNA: TGCGCCAGCAGCGGACGGGGGGCCGGCACAGATACGCAGTATTTT. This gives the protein CASSGRGAGTDTQYF.

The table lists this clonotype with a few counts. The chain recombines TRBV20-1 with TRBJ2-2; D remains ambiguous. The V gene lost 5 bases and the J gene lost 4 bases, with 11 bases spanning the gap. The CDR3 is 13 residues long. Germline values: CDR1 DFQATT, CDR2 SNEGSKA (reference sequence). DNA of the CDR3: TGCAGTGCTTCTGGAGCCACCACCGGGGAGCTGTTTTTT. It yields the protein CSASGATTGELFF.

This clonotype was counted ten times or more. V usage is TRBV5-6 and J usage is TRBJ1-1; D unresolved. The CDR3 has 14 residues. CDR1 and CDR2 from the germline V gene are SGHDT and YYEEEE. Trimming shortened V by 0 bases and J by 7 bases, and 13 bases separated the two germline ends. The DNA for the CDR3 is TGTGCCAGCAGCTTGGCCCCGGACGGGAGTGAAGCTTTCTTT. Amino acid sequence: CASSLAPDGSEAFF.

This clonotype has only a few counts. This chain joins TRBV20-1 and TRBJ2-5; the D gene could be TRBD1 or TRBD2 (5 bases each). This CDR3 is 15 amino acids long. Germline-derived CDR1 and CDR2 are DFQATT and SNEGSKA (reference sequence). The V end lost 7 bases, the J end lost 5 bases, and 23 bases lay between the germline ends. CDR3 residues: CSGSGDDMFGETQYF. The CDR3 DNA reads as TGCAGTGGGTCCGGGGACGATATGTTCGGTGAGACCCAGTACTTC.

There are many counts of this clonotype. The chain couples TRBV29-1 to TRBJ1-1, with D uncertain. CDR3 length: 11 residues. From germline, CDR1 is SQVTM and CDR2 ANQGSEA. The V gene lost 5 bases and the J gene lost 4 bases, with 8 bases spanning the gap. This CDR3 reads CSVIGGTEAFF. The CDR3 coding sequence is TGCAGCGTTATAGGCGGCACTGAAGCTTTCTTT.

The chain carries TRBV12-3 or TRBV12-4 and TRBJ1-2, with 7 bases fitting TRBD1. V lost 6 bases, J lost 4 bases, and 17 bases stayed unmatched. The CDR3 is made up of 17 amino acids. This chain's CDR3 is CASRHRTGHPPTYGYTF. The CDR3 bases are TGTGCCAGCAGACACCGGACAGGCCACCCGCCGACCTATGGCTACACCTTC.

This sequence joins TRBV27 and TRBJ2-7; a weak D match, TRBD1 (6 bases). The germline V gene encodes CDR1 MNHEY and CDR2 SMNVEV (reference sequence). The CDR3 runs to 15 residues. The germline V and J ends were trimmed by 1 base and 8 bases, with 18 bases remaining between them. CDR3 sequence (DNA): TGTGCCAGCAGTTTATATAAAGGGGGTACGGGGAAGCAGTACTTC. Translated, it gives CASSLYKGGTGKQYF.

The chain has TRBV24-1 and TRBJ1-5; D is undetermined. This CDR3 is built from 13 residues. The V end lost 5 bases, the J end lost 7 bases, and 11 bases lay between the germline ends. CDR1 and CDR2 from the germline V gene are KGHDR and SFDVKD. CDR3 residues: CATSAGSGQPQHF. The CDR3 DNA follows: TGTGCCACCAGTGCCGGGTCGGGGCAGCCCCAGCATTTT.

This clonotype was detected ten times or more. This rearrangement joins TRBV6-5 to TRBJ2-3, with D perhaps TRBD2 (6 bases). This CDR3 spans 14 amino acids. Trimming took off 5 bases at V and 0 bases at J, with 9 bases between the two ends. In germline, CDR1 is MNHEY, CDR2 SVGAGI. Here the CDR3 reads CASSPGVSTDTQYF. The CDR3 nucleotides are TGTGCCAGCAGTCCGGGGGTTAGCACAGATACGCAGTATTTT.

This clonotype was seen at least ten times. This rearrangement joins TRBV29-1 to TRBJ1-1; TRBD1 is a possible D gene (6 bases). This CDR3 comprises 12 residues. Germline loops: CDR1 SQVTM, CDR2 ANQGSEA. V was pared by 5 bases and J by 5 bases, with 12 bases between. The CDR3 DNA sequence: TGCAGCGTTTTTAAGGGGGGAACTGAAGCTTTCTTT. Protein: CSVFKGGTEAFF.